This T cell receptor beta chain was identified during a study of blood T cells in healthy people across ages. The authors ran a second PCR of about 6 to 11 cycles using a sample-barcoded 5' primer and a J-beta primer mix. TCRdb reanalysed the 5' RACE reads using MiXCR and keeps one entry per CDR3 protein. Altogether hundreds of thousands of distinct CDR3 sequences are present, about 26% being singletons, with the ten largest covering less than 3.5%. This CDR3 is built from 17 residues. The V and J ends lost 5 bases and 2 bases, in that order; junction bases with no gene match: 9. The germline V gene has CDR1 LGHDT and CDR2 YNNKEL (reference sequence). This clonotype has only a few counts. These records were also assigned to another study, of T cells of mothers and their children.

Sequences were obtained from blood. The origin of this receptor is a boy aged 10-17 years in good health. This chain links TRBV3-1 with TRBJ1-4, with 9 bases fitting TRBD1. In DNA form, the CDR3 reads TGTGCCAGCAGCGACCGGGACAGGGCTGACACTAATGAAAAACTGTTTTTT. This sequence encodes CASSDRDRADTNEKLFF.